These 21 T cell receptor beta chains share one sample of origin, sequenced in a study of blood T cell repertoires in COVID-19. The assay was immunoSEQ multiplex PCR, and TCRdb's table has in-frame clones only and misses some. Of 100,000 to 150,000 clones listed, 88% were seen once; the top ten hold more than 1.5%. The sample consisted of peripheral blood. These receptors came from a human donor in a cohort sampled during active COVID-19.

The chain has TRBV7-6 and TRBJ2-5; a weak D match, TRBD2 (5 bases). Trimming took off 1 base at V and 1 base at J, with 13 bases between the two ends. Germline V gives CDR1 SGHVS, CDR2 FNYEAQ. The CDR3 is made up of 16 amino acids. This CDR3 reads CASSLVGRGPQETQYF. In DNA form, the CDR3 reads TGTGCCAGCAGCTTAGTAGGTCGGGGTCCCCAAGAGACCCAGTACTTC.

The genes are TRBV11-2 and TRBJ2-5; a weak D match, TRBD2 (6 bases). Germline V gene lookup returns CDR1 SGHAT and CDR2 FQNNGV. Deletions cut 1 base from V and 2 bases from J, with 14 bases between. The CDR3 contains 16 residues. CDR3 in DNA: TGTGCCAGCAGCTTAGTTTGGAGGGGACTTCAAGAGACCCAGTACTTC. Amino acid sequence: CASSLVWRGLQETQYF. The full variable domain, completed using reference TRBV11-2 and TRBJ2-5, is EAGVAQSPRYKIIEKRQSVAFWCNPISGHATLYWYQQILGQGPKLLIQFQNNGVVDDSQLPKDRFSAERLKGVDSTLKIQPAKLEDSAVYLCASSLVWRGLQETQYFGPGTRLLVL.

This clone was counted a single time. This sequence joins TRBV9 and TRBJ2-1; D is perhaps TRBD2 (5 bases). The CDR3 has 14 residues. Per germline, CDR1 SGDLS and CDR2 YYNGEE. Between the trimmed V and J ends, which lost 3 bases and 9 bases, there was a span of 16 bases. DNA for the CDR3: TGTGCCAGCAGCGCACAGAGGGTAGCCCGTGAGCAGTTCTTC. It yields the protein CASSAQRVAREQFF. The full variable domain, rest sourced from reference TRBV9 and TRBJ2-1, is DSGVTQTPKHLITATGQRVTLRCSPRSGDLSVYWYQQSLDQGLQFLIQYYNGEERAKGNILERFSAQQFPDLHSELNLSSLELGDSALYFCASSAQRVAREQFFGPGTRLTVL.

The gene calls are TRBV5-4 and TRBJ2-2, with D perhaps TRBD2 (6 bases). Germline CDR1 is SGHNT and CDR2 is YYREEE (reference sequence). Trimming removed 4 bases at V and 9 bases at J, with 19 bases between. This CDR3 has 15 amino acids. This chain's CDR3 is CASSTPSGPKRELFF. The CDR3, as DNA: TGTGCCAGCAGCACGCCCAGCGGGCCGAAGCGGGAGCTGTTTTTT.

This chain's CDR3 is CASSIDRGTGSDTQYF. The CDR3 coding sequence is TGTGCCAGTAGTATAGATCGGGGGACAGGTTCAGATACGCAGTATTTT. This chain links TRBV19 with TRBJ2-3, with 8 nucleotides matching TRBD1. J was trimmed by 4 bases and V by 0 bases; bases with no gene match: 6. Germline V gives CDR1 LNHDA, CDR2 SQIVND (reference sequence). This CDR3 is 16 amino acids long.

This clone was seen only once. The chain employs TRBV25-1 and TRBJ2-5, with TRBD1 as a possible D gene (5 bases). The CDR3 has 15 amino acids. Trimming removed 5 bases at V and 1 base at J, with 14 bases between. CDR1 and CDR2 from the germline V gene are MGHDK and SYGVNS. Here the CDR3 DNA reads TGTGCCAGCAGTAACCCAGGGATACCCCAAGAGACCCAGTACTTC. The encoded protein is CASSNPGIPQETQYF. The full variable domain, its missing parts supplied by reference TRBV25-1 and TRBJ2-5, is EADIYQTPRYLVIGTGKKITLECSQTMGHDKMYWYQQDPGMELHLIHYSYGVNSTEKGDLSSESTVSRIRTEHFPLTLESARPSHTSQYLCASSNPGIPQETQYFGPGTRLLVL.

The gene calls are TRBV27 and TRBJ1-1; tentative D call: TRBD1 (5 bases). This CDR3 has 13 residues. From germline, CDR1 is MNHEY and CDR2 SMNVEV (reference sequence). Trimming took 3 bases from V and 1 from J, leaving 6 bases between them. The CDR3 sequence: CASSFQGNTEAFF. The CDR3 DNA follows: TGTGCCAGCAGTTTTCAGGGGAACACTGAAGCTTTCTTT.

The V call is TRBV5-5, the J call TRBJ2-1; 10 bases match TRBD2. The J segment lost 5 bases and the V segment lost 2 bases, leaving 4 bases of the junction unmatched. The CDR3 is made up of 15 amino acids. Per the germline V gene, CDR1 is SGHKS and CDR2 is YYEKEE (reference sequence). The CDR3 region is CASSFGTSDNNEQFF. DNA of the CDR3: TGTGCCAGCAGCTTCGGGACTAGCGACAACAATGAGCAGTTCTTC.

Written as DNA, the CDR3 is TGTGCCAGTAGTATGTCCGGGGGAAGGGTAAAGGGGCGCCAAGAGGGGCTAGGCTATGGCTACACCTTC. Translation gives CASSMSGGRVKGRQEGLGYGYTF. The rearrangement uses TRBV19 and TRBJ1-2, with D possibly TRBD1 on 5 matching bases. Trimming pared 3 bases from V and 4 bases from J, leaving 39 bases between. This CDR3 contains 23 residues. Germline V gene sequence: CDR1 LNHDA, CDR2 SQIVND (reference sequence).

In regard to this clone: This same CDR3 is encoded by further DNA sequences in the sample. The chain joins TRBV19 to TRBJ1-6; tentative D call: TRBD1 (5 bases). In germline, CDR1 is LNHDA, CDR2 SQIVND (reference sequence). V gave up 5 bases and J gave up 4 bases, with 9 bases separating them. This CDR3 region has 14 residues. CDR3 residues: CASSADKYNSPLHF. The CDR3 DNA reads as TGTGCCAGTAGTGCGGACAAGTATAATTCACCCCTCCACTTT.

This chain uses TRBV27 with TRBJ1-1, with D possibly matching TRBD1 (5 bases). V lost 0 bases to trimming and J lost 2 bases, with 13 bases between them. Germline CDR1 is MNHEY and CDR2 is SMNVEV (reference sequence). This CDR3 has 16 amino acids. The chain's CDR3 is CASSLSKGHGNTEAFF. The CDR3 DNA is TGTGCCAGCAGTTTATCGAAAGGACACGGAAACACTGAAGCTTTCTTT.

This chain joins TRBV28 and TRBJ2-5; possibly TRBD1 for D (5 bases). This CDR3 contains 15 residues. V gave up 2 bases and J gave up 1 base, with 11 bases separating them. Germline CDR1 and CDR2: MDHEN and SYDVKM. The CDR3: CASSLRGMGQETQYF. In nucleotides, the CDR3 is TGTGCCAGCAGTTTAAGGGGAATGGGCCAAGAGACCCAGTACTTC.

CDR3 sequence reads: CASSSPGTEYEQYF. The CDR3 nucleotides are TGTGCCAGCAGTTCACCCGGGACAGAGTACGAGCAGTACTTC. V and J are TRBV27 and TRBJ2-7; 7 bases align to TRBD1. CDR3 length equals 14 residues. Germline values: CDR1 MNHEY, CDR2 SMNVEV (reference sequence). V lost 4 bases and J lost 4; bases outside the gene matches: 7.

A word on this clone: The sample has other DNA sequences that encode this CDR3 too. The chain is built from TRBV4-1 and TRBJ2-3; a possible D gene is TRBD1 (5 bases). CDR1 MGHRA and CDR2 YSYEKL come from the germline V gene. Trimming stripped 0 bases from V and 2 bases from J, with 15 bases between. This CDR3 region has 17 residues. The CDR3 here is CASSQESGRAYTDTQYF. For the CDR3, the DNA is TGCGCCAGCAGCCAAGAGTCGGGCAGGGCCTACACAGATACGCAGTATTTT.

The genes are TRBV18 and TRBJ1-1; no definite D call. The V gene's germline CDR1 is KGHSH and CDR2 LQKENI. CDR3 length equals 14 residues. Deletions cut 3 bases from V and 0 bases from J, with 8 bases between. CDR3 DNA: TGTGCCAGCTCACCCGGTCCCTTGAACACTGAAGCTTTCTTT. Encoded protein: CASSPGPLNTEAFF.

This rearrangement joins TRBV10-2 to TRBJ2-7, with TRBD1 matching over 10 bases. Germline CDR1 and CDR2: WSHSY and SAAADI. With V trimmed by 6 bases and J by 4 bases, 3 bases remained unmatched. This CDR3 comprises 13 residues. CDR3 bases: TGCGCCAGCAGGGCGGACAGGGGGTACGAGCAGTACTTC. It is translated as CASRADRGYEQYF.

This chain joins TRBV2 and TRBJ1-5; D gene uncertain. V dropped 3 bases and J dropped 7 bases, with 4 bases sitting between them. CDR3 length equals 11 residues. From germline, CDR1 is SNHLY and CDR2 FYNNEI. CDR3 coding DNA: TGTGCCAGCAGTGACGAGCAGCCCCAGCATTTT. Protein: CASSDEQPQHF.

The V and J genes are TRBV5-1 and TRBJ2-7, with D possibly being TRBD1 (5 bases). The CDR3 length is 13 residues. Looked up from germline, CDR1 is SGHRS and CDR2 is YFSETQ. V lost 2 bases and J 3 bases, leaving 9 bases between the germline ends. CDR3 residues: CASSLGADYEQYF. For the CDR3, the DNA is TGCGCCAGCAGCTTAGGGGCAGACTACGAGCAGTACTTC. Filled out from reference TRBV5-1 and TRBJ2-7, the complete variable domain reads KAGVTQTPRYLIKTRGQQVTLSCSPISGHRSVSWYQQTPGQGLQFLFEYFSETQRNKGNFPGRFSGRQFSNSRSEMNVSTLELGDSALYLCASSLGADYEQYFGPGTRLTVT.

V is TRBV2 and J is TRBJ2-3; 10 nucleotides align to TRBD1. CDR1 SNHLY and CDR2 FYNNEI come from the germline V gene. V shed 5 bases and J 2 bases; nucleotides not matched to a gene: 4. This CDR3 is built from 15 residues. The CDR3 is CASSSGTGDTDTQYF. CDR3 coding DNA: TGTGCCAGCAGTTCCGGGACAGGGGACACAGATACGCAGTATTTT.

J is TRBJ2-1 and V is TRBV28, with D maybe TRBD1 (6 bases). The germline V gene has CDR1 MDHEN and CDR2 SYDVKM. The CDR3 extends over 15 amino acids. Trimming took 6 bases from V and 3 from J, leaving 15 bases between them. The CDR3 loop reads CASSYTGHRYNEQFF. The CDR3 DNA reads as TGTGCCAGCAGCTACACGGGACACCGCTACAATGAGCAGTTCTTC. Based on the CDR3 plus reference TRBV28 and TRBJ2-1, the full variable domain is DVKVTQSSRYLVKRTGEKVFLECVQDMDHENMFWYRQDPGLGLRLIYFSYDVKMKEKGDIPEGYSVSREKKERFSLILESASTNQTSMYLCASSYTGHRYNEQFFGPGTRLTVL.

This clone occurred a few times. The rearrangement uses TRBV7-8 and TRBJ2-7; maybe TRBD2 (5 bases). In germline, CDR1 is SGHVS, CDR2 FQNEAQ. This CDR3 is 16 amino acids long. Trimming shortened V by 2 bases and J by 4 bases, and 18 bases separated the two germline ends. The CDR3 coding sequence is TGTGCCAGCAGCTTATTGGCAGGTCCCGGGAATTACGAGCAGTACTTC. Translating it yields CASSLLAGPGNYEQYF.